The T cell receptor (beta chain) under discussion was sequenced for a study of blood T cell repertoires in COVID-19. The V end lost 6 bases, the J end lost 4 bases, and 16 bases lay between the germline ends. Germline V lookup: CDR1 MDHEN, CDR2 SYDVKM. The CDR3 spans 16 residues. The table came from immunoSEQ multiplex PCR; TCRdb's copy has only in-frame clones and leaves some out. The sample has 300,000 to 350,000 clones, 75% to 90% seen once; the top ten hold about 5%. The rearrangement joins TRBV28 to TRBJ1-6; no firm D call. The receptor comes from a man aged 25-45 years who had recovered from COVID-19. The sequenced sample was PBMCs or T cells enriched from blood (not recorded which). The CDR3 DNA reads TGTGCCAGCAGGACCGGGTCAACTATTTATAATTCACCCCTCCACTTT. Its translation: CASRTGSTIYNSPLHF.